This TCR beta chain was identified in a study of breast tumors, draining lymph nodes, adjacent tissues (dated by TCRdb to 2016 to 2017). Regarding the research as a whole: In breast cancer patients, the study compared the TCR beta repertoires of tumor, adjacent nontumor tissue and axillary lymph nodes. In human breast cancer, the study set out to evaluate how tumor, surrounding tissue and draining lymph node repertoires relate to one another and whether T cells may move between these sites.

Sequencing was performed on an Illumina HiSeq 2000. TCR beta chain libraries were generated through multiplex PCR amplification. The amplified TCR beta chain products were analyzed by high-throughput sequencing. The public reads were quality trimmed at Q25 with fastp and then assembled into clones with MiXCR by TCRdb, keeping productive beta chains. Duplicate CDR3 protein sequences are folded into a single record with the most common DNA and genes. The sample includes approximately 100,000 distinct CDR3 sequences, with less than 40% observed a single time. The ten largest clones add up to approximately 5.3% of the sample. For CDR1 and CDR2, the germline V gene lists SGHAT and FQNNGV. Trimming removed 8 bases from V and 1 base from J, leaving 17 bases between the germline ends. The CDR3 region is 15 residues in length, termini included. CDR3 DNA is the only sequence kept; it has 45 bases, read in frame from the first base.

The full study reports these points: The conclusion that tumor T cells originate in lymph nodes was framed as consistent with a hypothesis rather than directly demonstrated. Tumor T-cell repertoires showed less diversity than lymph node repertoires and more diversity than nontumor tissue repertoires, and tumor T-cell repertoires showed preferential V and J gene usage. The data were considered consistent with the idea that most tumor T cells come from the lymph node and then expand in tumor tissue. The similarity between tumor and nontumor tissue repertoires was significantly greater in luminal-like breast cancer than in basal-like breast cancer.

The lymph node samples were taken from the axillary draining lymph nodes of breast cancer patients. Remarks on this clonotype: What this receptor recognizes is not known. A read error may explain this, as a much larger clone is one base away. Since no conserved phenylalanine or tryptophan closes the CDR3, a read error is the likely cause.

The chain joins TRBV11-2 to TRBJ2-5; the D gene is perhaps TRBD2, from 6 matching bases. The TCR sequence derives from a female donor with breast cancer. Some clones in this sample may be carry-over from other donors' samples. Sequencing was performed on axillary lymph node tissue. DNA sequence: TGTGCCAGCCGGGGCGGGGTAGGGTCCCAAGAGACCCAGTACCTC. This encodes CASRGGVGSQETQYL.